A selection of T cell receptor beta chains follows, all from one sample in a study of blood T cell repertoires in COVID-19. Profiled with immunoSEQ multiplex PCR; TCRdb holds only in-frame clones, not every one. The sample lists about 210,000 clones; around four fifths were seen once. Specimen: peripheral blood. These receptors came from a woman between 35 and 50 years old with active or convalescent COVID-19. Each CDR3 is given with its conserved first and last residue. A D gene is named only where the DNA matches it firmly. The listing skips clone size in some rows; elsewhere it reads once, few, many or a size class.

>TRBJ2-7|TRBV5-1|TRBD1|.
CASSPNHRGEQYF
TGCGCCAGCAGCCCCAACCACAGGGGCGAGCAGTACTTC
>TRBJ1-1|TRBV30|.|few
CAWSPGMNTEAFF
TGTGCCTGGAGTCCAGGCATGAACACTGAAGCTTTCTTT
>TRBJ1-2|TRBV5-4|TRBD1|.
CASSLASDRDYTF
TGTGCCAGCAGCTTGGCCTCGGACAGGGACTACACCTTC
>TRBJ2-2|TRBV2|TRBD1|.
CASRVGTGDGGELFF
TGTGCCAGCAGGGTCGGGACAGGGGATGGCGGGGAGCTGTTTTTT
>TRBJ2-7|TRBV15|TRBD2|.
CATSRGDSGRSSYEQYF
TGTGCCACCAGCAGAGGTGATAGCGGGAGGTCGTCCTACGAGCAGTACTTC
>TRBJ1-2|TRBV28|.|.
CASRSGRGIGYGYTF
TGTGCCAGCAGGTCCGGGAGGGGAATAGGGTATGGCTACACCTTC
>TRBJ2-5|TRBV21-1|.|.
CASSRYRGRNTQYF
TGTGCCAGCAGCAGGTATAGGGGGCGGAATACCCAGTACTTC
>TRBJ1-1|TRBV2|.|.
CASSEVGGDAEAFF
TGTGCCAGCAGTGAAGTAGGGGGGGACGCTGAAGCTTTCTTT
>TRBJ1-2|TRBV5-4|TRBD1|once
CASSSNPGQHFYGYTF
TGTGCCAGCAGCTCTAATCCGGGACAGCATTTCTATGGCTACACCTTC
>TRBJ2-5|TRBV9|TRBD1|.
CASSFTDREQETQYF
TGTGCCAGCAGCTTTACGGACAGGGAGCAAGAGACCCAGTACTTC